This TCR beta chain was sequenced during a study of regulatory T cells in long-lasting Graves disease. Arm-PCR of CDR3 regions and iRepertoire HTBI primers were used to build TCR beta libraries. Using its own MiXCR run on the multiplex PCR reads, TCRdb lists one record per CDR3 protein. The data show 200,000 to 250,000 distinct CDR3 sequences, over 20% seen once. The CDR3 loop spans 12 amino acids. The table lists this clonotype with many counts. The sample's time point: newly diagnosed GD, antithyroid drugs for less than 3 months. After RNA was extracted from PBMCs, the TCR library was made from it. Sequencing was performed on peripheral blood mononuclear cells (PBMCs), taken at new diagnosis, from a patient treated with antithyroid drugs. This clonotype was obtained from a female donor with Graves disease. The chain carries TRBV12-3 or TRBV12-4 and TRBJ2-1; no firm D call. The end of the DNA is better explained by TRBJ2-5, so the J call may be wrong. CDR3 bases: TGTGCCAGCAGTCCCACGGCAGGGACCCAGTACTTC. Residues: CASSPTAGTQYF.